The 30 T cell receptor beta chains in this list originate from one sample, sequenced in a study of metastatic and nonmetastatic thyroid tumors. Thyroid surgery was preceded by no treatment in any patient. TCRdb re-called the PCR reads via MiXCR. The sample contains over 40,000 clones, under 25% of which appear only once. Sequenced: blood. Receptors were obtained from a male donor with papillary thyroid cancer or a benign thyroid nodule (not recorded which). Some clones in this sample may be carry-over from other donors' samples.

This clone was detected ten times or more. The chain has TRBV15 and TRBJ2-6; TRBD1 agrees at 7 bases. In germline, CDR1 is LNHNV, CDR2 YYDKDF (reference sequence). The length of the CDR3 is 18 residues. The ends lost 5 bases at V and 0 bases at J; junction bases unmatched: 10. CDR3 bases: TGTGCCACCAGCGGCCCCAGGGGGTTACACTCTGGGGCCAACGTCCTGACTTTC. It is translated as CATSGPRGLHSGANVLTF.

This clone was detected many times. The rearrangement joins TRBV6-1 to TRBJ1-5; D remains ambiguous. Trimming left V 6 bases short and J 7 bases short, with 13 bases between. The CDR3 is 13 amino acids. CDR1 and CDR2 from the germline V gene are MNHNS and SASEGT. The CDR3 nucleotides are TGTGCCAGCAGGATTGACTTCCGGCAGCCCCAGCATTTT. Translating gives CASRIDFRQPQHF.

Ten or more counts support this clone. V gene TRBV20-1 combines with J gene TRBJ2-5, with 8 bases matching TRBD2. CDR1 and CDR2 (germline): DFQATT, SNEGSKA (reference sequence). With V trimmed by 3 bases and J by 6 bases, 6 bases remained unmatched. The CDR3 totals 13 residues. CDR3 sequence reads: CSASVGGAKTQYF. CDR3 DNA: TGCAGTGCTAGTGTCGGGGGGGCAAAGACCCAGTACTTC.

This clone was detected once. This chain connects TRBV11-2 to TRBJ2-7; TRBD2 matches 10 bases. V shed 6 bases and J 11 bases; nucleotides not matched to a gene: 4. This CDR3 has 11 amino acids. Germline assignment: CDR1 SGHAT and CDR2 FQNNGV. The CDR3 reads CASRRGTSEYF. The DNA for the CDR3 is TGTGCCAGCAGGAGAGGGACTAGCGAGTACTTC.

Ten or more counts support this clone. The V gene is TRBV9, the J gene TRBJ2-7; D remains ambiguous. The V gene lost 5 bases and the J gene lost 2 bases, with 17 bases spanning the gap. The CDR3 spans 15 residues. Germline values: CDR1 SGDLS, CDR2 YYNGEE. Written as DNA, the CDR3 is TGTGCCAGCAGTCCGGGCTCTTACGCTCCCTACGAGCAGTACTTC. Translated, it gives CASSPGSYAPYEQYF.

This clone was counted many times. The J gene is TRBJ2-7, the V gene TRBV6-9, with a tentative D call TRBD2 (6 bases). Germline lookup yields CDR1 MNHGY and CDR2 SVAAGI. V was pared by 1 base and J by 0 bases, with 16 bases between. The CDR3 is 17 amino acids. The CDR3 DNA follows: TGTGCCAGCAGTTATTTCGCTATAGCGGTGGGCTCCTACGAGCAGTACTTC. It is translated as CASSYFAIAVGSYEQYF.

V gene TRBV7-9 combines with J gene TRBJ1-1; 9 positions match TRBD1. The CDR3 totals 14 residues. Per the germline V gene, CDR1 is SEHNR and CDR2 is FQNEAQ (reference sequence). With 3 bases clipped from V and 4 bases from J, the junction kept 3 bases outside the gene matches. CDR3 region: CASSFTGGITEAFF. The CDR3, as DNA: TGTGCCAGCAGCTTTACAGGGGGCATCACTGAAGCTTTCTTT.

The sample holds one count of this clone. The J gene is TRBJ2-7, the V gene TRBV7-9; maybe TRBD2 (5 bases). CDR3 size: 15 residues. CDR1 and CDR2 from the germline V gene are SEHNR and FQNEAQ (reference sequence). The V gene lost 1 base and the J gene lost 1 base, with 11 bases spanning the gap. CDR3 DNA sequence: TGTGCCAGCAGCTTAGTTTCGGGGAATTCCTACGAGCAGTACTTC. Residues: CASSLVSGNSYEQYF.

By share, this clone ranks as medium-sized. This chain connects TRBV11-2 to TRBJ1-2; D call uncertain. Per the germline V gene, CDR1 is SGHAT and CDR2 is FQNNGV. This CDR3 spans 13 amino acids. Deletions cut 1 base from V and 7 bases from J, with 10 bases between. The CDR3 loop reads CASSLVQEGGYTF. The CDR3 DNA reads TGTGCCAGCAGCTTAGTCCAGGAAGGTGGCTACACCTTC.

In its sample, this clone was seen many times. One base away lies a much larger clone, so this may be a sequencing read error. The rearrangement joins TRBV19 to TRBJ2-1, with D uncertain. The CDR3 has 13 residues. In germline, CDR1 is LNHDA, CDR2 SQIVND (reference sequence). In DNA form, the CDR3 reads TGTGCCAGTAGTATAGATTGGGTGAATGAGCGGTTCTTC. Translating it yields CASSIDWVNERFF.

The gene calls are TRBV19 and TRBJ1-2; unclear D gene. V was cut by 3 bases and J by 8 bases, with 13 bases left in between. The CDR3 consists of 13 residues. The germline CDR1 and CDR2 sequences are LNHDA and SQIVND (reference sequence). CDR3 bases: TGTGCCAGTAGTATTGTTTCCGTGGGAGGCTACACCTTC. The encoded protein is CASSIVSVGGYTF.

The CDR3 sequence is CASSRQGMNTEAFF. The CDR3 DNA reads as TGCGCCAGCAGCAGACAGGGCATGAACACTGAAGCTTTCTTT. The chain is built from TRBV5-1 and TRBJ1-1, with 7 positions matching TRBD1. CDR1 is SGHRS and CDR2 is YFSETQ in the germline V gene. The CDR3 totals 14 residues. V was clipped by 4 bases and J by 0 bases; unmatched bases: 3.

This clone came up many times. The V gene is TRBV28, the J gene TRBJ1-5, with D uncertain. Germline V gives CDR1 MDHEN, CDR2 SYDVKM. V lost 6 bases to trimming and J lost 1 base, with 4 bases between them. There are 12 residues in the CDR3. The CDR3 DNA is TGTGCCAGCAGAGACAGCAATCAGCCCCAGCATTTT. Translating gives CASRDSNQPQHF.

This clone was detected many times. The J gene is TRBJ2-7, the V gene TRBV19; 8 bases map to TRBD2. The CDR3 loop spans 16 amino acids. The V and J ends lost 5 bases and 4 bases, in that order; junction bases with no gene match: 13. CDR1 is LNHDA and CDR2 is SQIVND in the germline V gene (reference sequence). CDR3 nucleotides: TGTGCCAGTAGTGCCTCCCCGGGACTAGGGTTGTACGAGCAGTACTTC. Translation gives CASSASPGLGLYEQYF.

The chain links TRBV19 to TRBJ1-1, with D possibly being TRBD1 (6 bases). The CDR3 contains 16 residues. Trimming took off 3 bases at V and 5 bases at J, with 19 bases between the two ends. Germline V CDR1 and CDR2: LNHDA, SQIVND (reference sequence). The DNA for the CDR3 is TGTGCCAGTAGTATGACAGGTATAACTCGGGGGACTGAAGCTTTCTTT. It yields the protein CASSMTGITRGTEAFF.

A few counts support this clone. This chain connects TRBV24-1 to TRBJ1-2, with a weak D call TRBD1 (6 bases). CDR3 length: 16 residues. The V end lost 4 bases, the J end lost 4 bases, and 18 bases lay between the germline ends. The germline V gene has CDR1 KGHDR and CDR2 SFDVKD. CDR3 protein: CATSEGGRGGGYGYTF. The CDR3 DNA sequence: TGTGCCACCAGTGAGGGCGGCAGGGGAGGTGGCTATGGCTACACCTTC.

The V call is TRBV20-1, the J call TRBJ2-3; no reliable D call. Deletions cut 4 bases from V and 0 bases from J, with 8 bases between. Germline CDR1 and CDR2: DFQATT and SNEGSKA (reference sequence). CDR3 length equals 13 residues. This chain's CDR3 is CSAIVSSTDTQYF. CDR3 DNA sequence: TGCAGTGCTATCGTGAGTAGCACAGATACGCAGTATTTT.

This rearrangement joins TRBV30 to TRBJ1-1, with 10 bases matching TRBD1. In germline, CDR1 is GTSNPN, CDR2 SVGIG (reference sequence). The CDR3 is 13 residues long. V shed 3 bases and J 5 bases; nucleotides not matched to a gene: 3. The DNA for the CDR3 is TGTGCCTGGAGGGGACAGGGGAGTACTGAAGCTTTCTTT. Translating it yields CAWRGQGSTEAFF. Filled out from reference TRBV30 and TRBJ1-1, the complete variable domain reads SQTIHQWPATLVQPVGSPLSLECTVEGTSNPNLYWYRQAAGRGLQLLFYSVGIGQISSEVPQNLSASRPQDRQFILSSKKLLLSDSGFYLCAWRGQGSTEAFFGQGTRLTVV.

This rearrangement joins TRBV7-2 to TRBJ2-5, with 10 bases identical to TRBD1. CDR1 SGHTA and CDR2 FQGNSA come from the germline V gene. CDR3 length equals 15 residues. Trimming at V came to 5 bases and at J to 5 bases, leaving 8 bases not matched to a gene. The CDR3 nucleotides are TGTGCCAGCAGCGCGAGGACAGGGGGTGCGGAGACCCAGTACTTC. Encoded protein: CASSARTGGAETQYF.

This clone was seen once. The chain is built from TRBV6-5 and TRBJ1-1; D not certain. The CDR3 spans 12 residues. Trimming cost V 1 base and J 8 bases, with 8 bases left between them. From germline, CDR1 is MNHEY and CDR2 SVGAGI. This CDR3 is CASSYLKGEAFF. DNA of the CDR3: TGTGCCAGCAGTTACTTGAAGGGAGAAGCTTTCTTT.

This clone was counted many times. This chain uses TRBV6-1 with TRBJ2-2; D remains unclear. CDR3 length equals 14 residues. Germline assignment: CDR1 MNHNS and CDR2 SASEGT. The V and J ends lost 10 bases and 6 bases respectively, with 18 bases between them. The CDR3 nucleotides read TGTGCCACCCGCGGCCCAATTCAGTCCGGGGAGCTGTTTTTT. Encoded protein: CATRGPIQSGELFF.

The rearrangement joins TRBV7-2 to TRBJ2-1; D gene ambiguous. The CDR3 loop spans 12 amino acids. Trimming took 3 bases from V and 6 from J, leaving 6 bases between them. From germline, CDR1 is SGHTA and CDR2 FQGNSA. CDR3 DNA: TGTGCCAGCAGCTTTAAGGGCAATGAGCAGTTCTTC. It yields the protein CASSFKGNEQFF.

This clone was recorded many times. The V call is TRBV18, the J call TRBJ2-3; D possibly corresponds to TRBD2 (5 bases). The CDR3 has 12 residues. CDR1 is KGHSH and CDR2 is LQKENI in the germline V gene. V was clipped by 2 bases and J by 5 bases, with 5 bases between them. CDR3 protein: CASSPTRDTQYF. The DNA for the CDR3 is TGTGCCAGCTCACCAACTAGAGATACGCAGTATTTT.

This clone has ten or more counts. The rearrangement joins TRBV2 to TRBJ2-1; D may match TRBD1 or TRBD2 (6 bases each). Germline CDR1 is SNHLY and CDR2 is FYNNEI. V lost 10 bases and J 4 bases, leaving 11 bases between the germline ends. The CDR3 covers 12 residues. The CDR3 DNA reads as TGTGCCAACAGGGACTCTTACAATGAGCAGTTCTTC. Translating it yields CANRDSYNEQFF.

This chain connects TRBV11-3 to TRBJ1-2, with 7 bases identical to TRBD1. The V gene end was trimmed by 2 bases and the J gene end by 3 bases; junction bases not matched to a gene: 0. Germline V CDR1 and CDR2: SGHNT, YENEEA. The CDR3 loop spans 13 amino acids. CDR3 in amino acids: CASSLTGDYGYTF. The CDR3 coding sequence is TGTGCCAGCAGCTTAACAGGGGACTATGGCTACACCTTC.

This clone was recorded many times. The J gene is TRBJ2-3, the V gene TRBV9, with D possibly TRBD2 on 7 matching bases. Germline CDR1 SGDLS, CDR2 YYNGEE. The V and J ends lost 4 bases and 0 bases respectively, with 15 bases between them. The CDR3 consists of 16 residues. The CDR3 nucleotides read TGTGCCAGCAGCCCAGCCGGGGGGCGGAGCACAGATACGCAGTATTTT. Protein: CASSPAGGRSTDTQYF.

The V call is TRBV20-1, the J call TRBJ2-7; 9 nucleotides agree with TRBD2. The V gene's germline CDR1 is DFQATT and CDR2 SNEGSKA (reference sequence). Trimming at V came to 1 base and at J to 4 bases, leaving 11 bases not matched to a gene. The CDR3 runs 16 residues. The CDR3 bases are TGCAGTGCTAGAGGGGTGGGAGAGCGGGAGGCTTACGAGCAGTACTTC. The encoded protein is CSARGVGEREAYEQYF.

There are a few counts of this clone. The V gene is TRBV6-1, the J gene TRBJ2-3; tentative D call: TRBD2 (6 bases). Trimming cost V 6 bases and J 5 bases, with 15 bases left between them. Germline V CDR1 and CDR2: MNHNS, SASEGT. The CDR3 length is 14 residues. The CDR3 sequence: CASSPGTPRDTQYF. Written as DNA, the CDR3 is TGTGCCAGCAGCCCCGGGACTCCCAGAGATACGCAGTATTTT.

Worth noting for this clone: Without the conserved terminal phenylalanine or tryptophan, this CDR3 likely stems from a read error. The gene calls are TRBV3-1 and TRBJ1-2; 7 nucleotides align to TRBD1. The V segment lost 4 bases and the J segment 2 bases; nucleotides outside the gene matches: 7. Per germline, CDR1 LGHDT and CDR2 YNNKEL (reference sequence). The CDR3 is 15 residues long. CDR3 protein: CASSRFRDSNYGYTL. DNA for the CDR3: TGTGCCAGCAGCCGTTTCCGGGACAGCAACTATGGCTACACCCTC.

This chain connects TRBV11-1 to TRBJ1-1; possibly TRBD1 for D (5 bases). Germline V gene sequence: CDR1 SGHAT, CDR2 FQDESV (reference sequence). V was pared by 5 bases and J by 1 base, with 8 bases between. CDR3 length equals 13 residues. CDR3 loop: CASSKTENTEAFF. The CDR3 coding sequence is TGTGCCAGCAGCAAGACAGAGAACACTGAAGCTTTCTTT. The full variable domain, in which reference TRBV11-1 and TRBJ1-1 provide the parts outside the CDR3, is EAEVAQSPRYKITEKSQAVAFWCDPISGHATLYWYRQILGQGPELLVQFQDESVVDDSQLPKDRFSAERLKGVDSTLKIQPAELGDSAMYLCASSKTENTEAFFGQGTRLTVV.